This TCR beta chain was recorded in a study of blood T cell repertoires in COVID-19. Study in general: From the United States, Italy and Spain came samples of acute and convalescent COVID-19. T cells, B-cell-depleted T cells, or PBMCs provided the cDNA or gDNA that served as material.

Germline V gene data show CDR1 as LGHDT and CDR2 as YNNKEL (reference sequence). The CDR3 has 13 residues. Trimming removed 8 bases from V and 2 bases from J; junction bases left unmatched: 6. Authors' methods: Amplification from reference gene primers served as the basis for estimated nucleated cell counts. Using immunoSEQ multiplex PCR, the repertoire was profiled, and TCRdb retains in-frame clones only, with some absent. V, J and clone size reflect that table, while D and trimming were determined from the DNA. The table includes 40,000 to 55,000 clones, roughly 80% detected once. This chain links TRBV3-1 (or the pseudogene TRBV3-2) with TRBJ2-7; TRBD2 agrees at 7 bases. This clonotype was obtained from a human donor in a cohort sampled during active COVID-19. Sequencing used peripheral blood. CDR3 region: CASGRSGTYEQYF. Here the CDR3 DNA reads TGTGCCAGCGGGCGCAGCGGGACCTACGAGCAGTACTTC.